One TCR beta chain is described in this entry. The sample originates from a study of blood T cell repertoires in COVID-19. About the study: The origin of the acute and convalescent COVID-19 samples was the United States, Italy and Spain. PBMCs, B-cell-depleted T cells, or T cells provided the cDNA or gDNA that made up the material.

This CDR3 spans 15 amino acids. Germline lookup yields CDR1 MRHNA and CDR2 SNTAGT. J lost 4 bases, V lost 5 bases, and 8 bases had no gene match. Original handling: Cell counts per sample came from amplifying reference gene primers. Only in-frame clones appear in the TCRdb table, and some are missing; sequencing was by immunoSEQ multiplex PCR. V and J calls and clone size are copied from that table; D and trimming were computed from the DNA. The sample lists tens of thousands of clones, 86% occurring once. The rearrangement uses TRBV6-4 and TRBJ1-2, with TRBD1 matching over 9 bases. What was sequenced was peripheral blood. The receptor comes from a woman of 80 years or more in a cohort sampled during active or convalescent COVID-19. The CDR3 DNA is TGTGCCAGCAGTCCCGGGACAGGGATAATCTATGGCTACACCTTC. This codes for CASSPGTGIIYGYTF.